This passage covers 20 T cell receptor beta chains from one sample sequenced in a study of blood T cell repertoires in COVID-19. TCRdb keeps only in-frame clones here, not all; method: immunoSEQ multiplex PCR. Seen here are approximately 130,000 clones, 80% observed once, and the top ten hold around a quarter. Sequenced: peripheral blood. All receptors derive from a human donor in a cohort sampled during active COVID-19.

This chain connects TRBV5-4 to TRBJ2-7, with D possibly matching TRBD2 (7 bases). The V gene lost 0 bases and the J gene lost 3 bases, with 13 bases spanning the gap. This CDR3 is built from 15 residues. Germline V gives CDR1 SGHNT, CDR2 YYREEE (reference sequence). The CDR3 here is CASSLAEGGGYEQYF. Written as DNA, the CDR3 is TGTGCCAGCAGCTTGGCTGAGGGGGGGGGCTACGAGCAGTACTTC. The whole variable domain, filled in from reference TRBV5-4 and TRBJ2-7, reads ETGVTQSPTHLIKTRGQQVTLRCSSQSGHNTVSWYQQALGQGPQFIFQYYREEENGRGNFPPRFSGLQFPNYSSELNVNALELDDSALYLCASSLAEGGGYEQYFGPGTRLTVT.

The V and J genes are TRBV18 and TRBJ1-6; D remains ambiguous. CDR3 length: 13 residues. Trimming pared 3 bases from V and 10 bases from J, leaving 10 bases between. Germline loops: CDR1 KGHSH, CDR2 LQKENI. CDR3 nucleotides: TGTGCCAGCTCACCGCGGGCCGAGTCACCCCTCCACTTT. This codes for CASSPRAESPLHF.

Concerning this clone: In this CDR3 the conserved last residue, phenylalanine or tryptophan, is missing, so a read error is likely. The gene calls are TRBV30 and TRBJ1-2; TRBD1 agrees at 8 bases. In germline, CDR1 is GTSNPN, CDR2 SVGIG (reference sequence). The CDR3 covers 12 residues. The DNA for the CDR3 is TGTGCAAAGGACAGGGAGGAGGATGGCTACACCCTC. It yields the protein CAKDREEDGYTL.

V usage is TRBV9 and J usage is TRBJ2-7; D is perhaps TRBD2 (6 bases). The CDR3 sequence is 14 residues long. Germline V gene lookup returns CDR1 SGDLS and CDR2 YYNGEE. The V and J ends lost 3 bases and 6 bases respectively, with 16 bases between them. CDR3 protein: CASSEEGVGGEQYF. CDR3 in DNA: TGTGCCAGCAGCGAGGAGGGTGTAGGAGGCGAGCAGTACTTC.

V and J are TRBV28 and TRBJ2-1; 16 bases map to TRBD2. This CDR3 has 17 residues. Germline CDR1 reads MDHEN; CDR2 reads SYDVKM. Trimming took 6 bases from V and 5 from J; bases not matched to a gene: 7. CDR3 residues: CASSLIGTSGRDNEQFF. CDR3 DNA: TGTGCCAGCAGCCTAATCGGGACTAGCGGGAGGGACAATGAGCAGTTCTTC.

This clone was counted a single time. This rearrangement joins TRBV11-2 to TRBJ2-1; TRBD2 agrees at 8 bases. Trimming removed 1 base from V and 7 bases from J; junction bases left unmatched: 6. Germline CDR1 SGHAT, CDR2 FQNNGV. The CDR3 has 15 amino acids. The CDR3 DNA reads as TGTGCCAGCAGCTTAGTTCCCGGGACTAGGAATGAGCAGTTCTTC. Translating gives CASSLVPGTRNEQFF.

The rearrangement joins TRBV11-1 to TRBJ2-3, with D perhaps matching TRBD2 (5 bases). This CDR3 is 13 amino acids long. Germline V gives CDR1 SGHAT, CDR2 FQDESV (reference sequence). Trimming removed 0 bases from V and 4 bases from J, with 5 bases in between. In nucleotides, the CDR3 is TGTGCCAGCAGCTTAGCGGGAGCAGATACGCAGTATTTT. It yields the protein CASSLAGADTQYF.

The sample holds a few counts of this clone. V and J are TRBV7-8 and TRBJ2-2; tentative D call: TRBD1 (6 bases). In germline, CDR1 is SGHVS, CDR2 FQNEAQ. The V and J ends lost 1 base and 0 bases respectively, with 9 bases between them. The CDR3 spans 16 residues. The CDR3 here is CASSLGGTTNTGELFF. The CDR3, as DNA: TGTGCCAGCAGCTTAGGGGGGACAACGAACACCGGGGAGCTGTTTTTT.

This clone has a handful of counts. The V gene is TRBV5-1, the J gene TRBJ2-7; TRBD2 might be the D (6 bases). V was trimmed by 6 bases and J by 7 bases, leaving 17 bases between them. The CDR3 totals 13 residues. Germline V gene sequence: CDR1 SGHRS, CDR2 YFSETQ. CDR3 coding DNA: TGCGCCAGCACCGAAGGTTTGGCGGGGGAGCAGTACTTC. It codes for CASTEGLAGEQYF.

This sequence joins TRBV2 and TRBJ2-1; TRBD2 aligns across 10 bases. The J segment lost 6 bases and the V segment lost 4 bases, leaving 6 bases of the junction unmatched. CDR1 SNHLY and CDR2 FYNNEI come from the germline V gene. This CDR3 is built from 15 residues. The CDR3 nucleotides read TGTGCCAGCAGTGGGGAGCGGGGGGGCTTCAATGAGCAGTTCTTC. Residues: CASSGERGGFNEQFF.

The chain uses TRBV7-9 and TRBJ1-2; 8 nucleotides agree with TRBD1. The CDR3 covers 14 residues. The V gene end was trimmed by 5 bases and the J gene end by 4 bases; junction bases not matched to a gene: 6. Germline V gives CDR1 SEHNR, CDR2 FQNEAQ (reference sequence). The CDR3 DNA reads as TGTGCCAGCAGCCCCAGACAGGGGATCTATGGCTACACCTTC. It specifies CASSPRQGIYGYTF.

This clone showed up many times. The chain recombines TRBV4-2 with TRBJ1-6, with a tentative D call TRBD1 (5 bases). Germline assignment: CDR1 LGHNA and CDR2 YNFKEQ. The CDR3 loop spans 16 amino acids. The V and J ends lost 1 base and 9 bases respectively, with 16 bases between them. The CDR3: CASSQVTSQGGSPLHF. The CDR3 DNA sequence: TGTGCCAGCAGCCAAGTAACCAGCCAGGGAGGTTCACCCCTCCACTTT.

V and J are TRBV28 and TRBJ1-2; TRBD1 matches at 7 bases. Germline lookup yields CDR1 MDHEN and CDR2 SYDVKM. The CDR3 sequence is 15 residues long. Trimming at V came to 2 bases and at J to 8 bases, leaving 11 bases not matched to a gene. The CDR3 DNA reads TGTGCCAGCAGTTTAACCCGACAGGGTACAGGGGGCTACACCTTC. Its protein is CASSLTRQGTGGYTF.

The V call is TRBV7-8, the J call TRBJ1-2; TRBD1 agrees at 7 bases. In germline, CDR1 is SGHVS, CDR2 FQNEAQ. The trim removed 8 bases at V and 5 bases at J, leaving 5 bases unmatched. The CDR3 covers 12 residues. Written as DNA, the CDR3 is TGTGCCAGCGCCAAACAGGGGTATGGCTACACCTTC. Translation gives CASAKQGYGYTF.

There are a few counts of this clone. The chain employs TRBV5-1 and TRBJ2-5; 13 bases map to TRBD2. Germline values: CDR1 SGHRS, CDR2 YFSETQ. The V segment lost 5 bases and the J segment 5 bases; nucleotides outside the gene matches: 15. This CDR3 has 18 residues. The CDR3 nucleotides read TGCGCCAGCAGGGAAAGGACTAGCGGGGGTATCTTGGTGGAGACCCAGTACTTC. Residues: CASRERTSGGILVETQYF.

The chain links TRBV20-1 to TRBJ2-5; 7 positions match TRBD1. The CDR3 spans 10 residues. The V gene's germline CDR1 is DFQATT and CDR2 SNEGSKA (reference sequence). With 6 bases clipped from V and 5 bases from J, the junction kept 0 bases outside the gene matches. CDR3: CSADRETQYF. As DNA, the CDR3 is TGCAGTGCGGACAGGGAGACCCAGTACTTC.

This clone was seen a single time. V is TRBV28 and J is TRBJ2-3; 8 bases are shared with TRBD1. Germline loops: CDR1 MDHEN, CDR2 SYDVKM. This CDR3 spans 13 amino acids. V lost 9 bases and J lost 3; bases outside the gene matches: 5. For the CDR3, the DNA is TGTGCCAGTCGACAGGGGAAGACAGATACGCAGTATTTT. Translating it yields CASRQGKTDTQYF.

CDR3 DNA: TGTGCCAGCAGTTTATCGTTCAGCTATGGCTACACCTTC. Protein product: CASSLSFSYGYTF. J is TRBJ1-2 and V is TRBV27; D is ambiguous. The CDR3 contains 13 residues. CDR1 and CDR2 (germline): MNHEY, SMNVEV (reference sequence). V was pared by 0 bases and J by 4 bases, with 6 bases between.

This chain links TRBV28 with TRBJ2-7; unclear D gene. This CDR3 is 11 amino acids long. V was clipped by 5 bases and J by 3 bases, with 5 bases between them. Germline V gene sequence: CDR1 MDHEN, CDR2 SYDVKM. CDR3 residues: CASSLLYEQYF. The CDR3 bases are TGTGCCAGCAGTCTCCTCTACGAGCAGTACTTC. Full variable domain (remainder filled in from reference TRBV28 and TRBJ2-7): DVKVTQSSRYLVKRTGEKVFLECVQDMDHENMFWYRQDPGLGLRLIYFSYDVKMKEKGDIPEGYSVSREKKERFSLILESASTNQTSMYLCASSLLYEQYFGPGTRLTVT.

This rearrangement joins TRBV7-2 to TRBJ1-4; no clear D. This CDR3 has 12 residues. The ends were cut back, 4 bases at V and 12 bases at J, with 12 bases in the middle. CDR1 is SGHTA, CDR2 FQGNSA, per germline. CDR3 DNA sequence: TGTGCCAGCAGCTCGGAGCCCCGGGAACTGTTTTTT. Residues: CASSSEPRELFF.